The subject of this entry is one TCR beta chain. Its antigen is unknown. The data belong to a study of blood T cells in healthy people across ages. General study findings and limits: Naive T cell percentage strongly correlated with TCR beta diversity. CMV infection status of these donors was not known. Relative to aged donors, long-lived donors carried more naive CD4+ cells and displayed higher diversity.

The draw of peripheral blood yielded approximately 11 milliliters from each donor. Combining a sample-barcoded 5' primer with a J-beta primer mix, a second PCR ran for roughly 6 to 12 cycles. Each CDR3 protein is one row after TCRdb ran MiXCR on the 5' RACE reads. The sample has about 630,000 distinct CDR3 sequences, around a fifth seen once; the top ten hold roughly 3.6%. V lost 3 bases, J lost 6 bases, and 17 bases lay in between. This CDR3 region has 15 residues. The V and J genes are TRBV12-3 or TRBV12-4 and TRBJ1-2; TRBD1 is a possible D gene (6 bases). Sequenced: blood. The sequence derives from a man between 65 and 85 years old in good health. CDR3 region: CASSLSEGGSHGYTF. The CDR3 nucleotides read TGTGCCAGCAGTTTGAGTGAGGGGGGTAGTCATGGCTACACCTTC.